These 18 T cell receptor beta chains originate from one sample sequenced in a study of molecular identifiers for immune sequencing clone quantification. From the PCR reads, TCRdb called clonotypes with MiXCR, one entry per CDR3 protein. This table has about 640,000 distinct CDR3 sequences, 15% to 20% appearing once. Specimen: naive CD8+ T cells from blood, with Jurkat cell RNA spiked in. The subset here: FACS-sorted CD8+CD4-CCR7+CD45RA+ naive T cells. The receptors here all came from a human donor in good health. Some libraries in this study had Jurkat cell RNA spiked in.

This rearrangement joins TRBV28 to TRBJ2-1, with D perhaps TRBD2 (7 bases). The CDR3 contains 16 residues. V gave up 9 bases and J gave up 4 bases, with 22 bases separating them. CDR1 and CDR2 (germline): MDHEN, SYDVKM. CDR3 in DNA: TGTGCCAGTAACGAGGGGGGGCCTCTAGAATACAATGAGCAGTTCTTC. The encoded protein is CASNEGGPLEYNEQFF.

This clonotype was observed many times. This chain uses TRBV4-3 with TRBJ2-7; D is undetermined. CDR1 and CDR2 (germline): LGHNA, YSLEER. CDR3 length: 13 residues. V lost 1 base, J lost 3 bases, and 7 bases lay in between. The CDR3 reads CASSQVLGYEQYF. The CDR3 bases are TGCGCCAGCAGCCAAGTCTTAGGCTACGAGCAGTACTTC.

As to this clonotype: One end of the junction varies from germline; a read error may be responsible. This chain connects TRBV20-1 to TRBJ2-7; D is perhaps TRBD1 (6 bases). The CDR3 runs to 13 residues. CDR1 and CDR2 (germline): DFQATT, SNEGSKA (reference sequence). CDR3 coding DNA: TGCTGTGCCAGGGGAGTAGGTCCCTACGAGCAGTACTTC. Protein sequence: CCARGVGPYEQYF.

This clonotype was counted between two and nine times. The gene calls are TRBV12-5 and TRBJ2-7, with D possibly being TRBD1 (6 bases). The CDR3 contains 14 residues. Germline V CDR1 and CDR2: LGHNT, FRNRAP. The V and J ends lost 9 bases and 2 bases respectively, with 17 bases between them. The CDR3 sequence: CASNKGEWPYEQYF. CDR3 coding DNA: TGTGCTAGCAACAAGGGGGAGTGGCCCTACGAGCAGTACTTC. The full variable domain, in which reference TRBV12-5 and TRBJ2-7 provide the parts outside the CDR3, is DARVTQTPRHKVTEMGQEVTMRCQPILGHNTVFWYRQTMMQGLELLAYFRNRAPLDDSGMPKDRFSAEMPDATLATLKIQPSEPRDSAVYFCASNKGEWPYEQYFGPGTRLTVT.

Comment on this clonotype: A much bigger clone sits one base away, suggesting this may be a read error. The chain links TRBV11-3 to TRBJ2-1, with TRBD2 matching 13 bases. This CDR3 is built from 17 residues. From germline, CDR1 is SGHNT and CDR2 YENEEA. CDR3 bases: TGTGCCAGCAGCTCGCCAAAGACTAGCGGGGGGCGCAATGACCAGTTCTTC. Its protein product is CASSSPKTSGGRNDQFF.

This clonotype was seen repeatedly, ten times or more. The rearrangement links TRBV27 to TRBJ2-4, with a weak D call TRBD2 (6 bases). Trimming stripped 7 bases from V and 4 bases from J, with 11 bases between. Germline CDR1 and CDR2: MNHEY and SMNVEV (reference sequence). This CDR3 is 13 amino acids long. CDR3 nucleotide sequence: TGTGCCAGCAAGGGACTGGATAAAAACATTCAGTACTTC. Translating it yields CASKGLDKNIQYF.

The gene calls are TRBV4-1 and TRBJ2-7; no firm D call. Germline CDR1 reads MGHRA; CDR2 reads YSYEKL. Trimming cost V 3 bases and J 3 bases, with 15 bases left between them. This CDR3 has 15 amino acids. The chain's CDR3 is CASSQIDNFYYEQYF. As DNA, the CDR3 is TGCGCCAGCAGCCAGATCGACAACTTCTACTACGAGCAGTACTTC.

This clonotype was detected ten times or more. The V gene is TRBV3-1, the J gene TRBJ2-6, with D hard to call. The CDR3 covers 15 residues. V gave up 0 bases and J gave up 2 bases, with 5 bases separating them. Germline CDR1 and CDR2: LGHDT and YNNKEL (reference sequence). The CDR3 coding sequence is TGTGCCAGCAGCCAAGACTTAGCTGGGGCCAACGTCCTGACTTTC. This codes for CASSQDLAGANVLTF.

This clonotype was detected only once. This chain links TRBV11-2 with TRBJ2-7; D possibly corresponds to TRBD2 (5 bases). CDR1 is SGHAT, CDR2 FQNNGV, per germline. The CDR3 extends over 16 amino acids. The V end was cut by 5 bases, the J end by 0 bases, with 17 bases between. The CDR3: CASSAQVQRSSYEQYF. CDR3 DNA sequence: TGTGCCAGCAGCGCGCAAGTGCAGCGGAGCTCCTACGAGCAGTACTTC.

This clonotype was observed many times. V and J are TRBV13 and TRBJ2-7; 8 positions match TRBD2. CDR3 length: 15 amino acids. Per the germline V gene, CDR1 is PRHDT and CDR2 is FYEKMQ (reference sequence). The junction had 9 bases not matched to a gene; V was cut back by 1 base and J by 7 bases. CDR3: CASSLAGGPGWEQYF. The CDR3 region has the DNA TGTGCCAGCAGCTTAGCGGGAGGGCCGGGTTGGGAGCAGTACTTC.

Details on this clonotype: A much larger clone sits a single nucleotide away, making a read error possible. The chain joins TRBV7-6 to TRBJ2-3; TRBD1 might be the D (6 bases). From germline, CDR1 is SGHVS and CDR2 FNYEAQ. CDR3 length: 13 amino acids. The CDR3 DNA follows: TGTGCCAGCACTGGGGGCAGCACTGATACGCAGTATTTT. Translated: CASTGGSTDTQYF. Variable domain in full (rest from reference TRBV7-6 and TRBJ2-3): GAGVSQSPRYKVTKRGQDVALRCDPISGHVSLYWYRQALGQGPEFLTYFNYEAQQDKSGLPNDRFSAERPEGSISTLTIQRTEQRDSAMYRCASTGGSTDTQYFGPGTRLTVL.

The V and J genes are TRBV4-2 and TRBJ2-3; 11 nucleotides agree with TRBD2. This CDR3 comprises 20 residues. V trimming: 4 bases; J trimming: 1 base; junction bases outside the gene matches: 16. Looked up from germline, CDR1 is LGHNA and CDR2 is YNFKEQ. The CDR3 sequence is CASSPPLAGGITMGTDTQYF. The CDR3 region has the DNA TGTGCCAGCAGCCCCCCTTTAGCGGGAGGGATCACAATGGGCACAGATACGCAGTATTTT.

The table lists this clonotype with many counts. The gene calls are TRBV7-8 and TRBJ1-6, with 11 nucleotides matching TRBD1. Losses at the gene ends were 5 bases for V and 6 bases for J; bases not matched to a gene: 3. The CDR3 contains 15 residues. Germline CDR1 SGHVS, CDR2 FQNEAQ. The CDR3 bases are TGTGCCAGCAGCACCGGACAGGGGGCTAATTCACCCCTCCACTTT. Translating it yields CASSTGQGANSPLHF.

At least ten counts were recorded for this clonotype. The V call is TRBV6-2 or TRBV6-3, the J call TRBJ1-5, with a weak D call TRBD1 (6 bases). The germline gives CDR1 MNHEY, CDR2 SVGEGT. This CDR3 contains 14 residues. V lost 7 bases to trimming and J lost 7 bases, with 17 bases between them. The CDR3 nucleotides are TGTGCCAGCAACGAGGGGGGGGTTATACAGCCCCAGCATTTT. Residues: CASNEGGVIQPQHF.

This clonotype came up a few times. The chain has TRBV9 and TRBJ2-7; 7 nucleotides align to TRBD1. Germline V gene lookup returns CDR1 SGDLS and CDR2 YYNGEE. The CDR3 runs 15 residues. The J segment lost 0 bases and the V segment lost 0 bases, leaving 3 bases of the junction unmatched. The CDR3 protein is CASSVEGTVSYEQYF. CDR3 in DNA: TGTGCCAGCAGCGTAGAGGGGACAGTCTCCTACGAGCAGTACTTC. The variable domain in full, with the rest retrieved from reference TRBV9 and TRBJ2-7, is DSGVTQTPKHLITATGQRVTLRCSPRSGDLSVYWYQQSLDQGLQFLIQYYNGEERAKGNILERFSAQQFPDLHSELNLSSLELGDSALYFCASSVEGTVSYEQYFGPGTRLTVT.

The chain employs TRBV6-5 and TRBJ2-1; the D is unclear. There are 13 residues in the CDR3. V lost 0 bases, J lost 4 bases, and 4 bases lay in between. Germline V gives CDR1 MNHEY, CDR2 SVGAGI. CDR3 DNA: TGTGCCAGCAGTTACTCGAGATACAATGAGCAGTTCTTC. This translates into CASSYSRYNEQFF.

This clonotype was counted ten times or more. The rearrangement uses TRBV7-9 and TRBJ1-3, with D unresolved. This CDR3 region has 12 residues. Germline values: CDR1 SEHNR, CDR2 FQNEAQ (reference sequence). Trimming took off 9 bases at V and 0 bases at J, with 6 bases between the two ends. In DNA form, the CDR3 reads TGTGCCAGTTTAAACTCTGGAAACACCATATATTTT. Translated, it gives CASLNSGNTIYF. Full variable domain (missing parts from reference TRBV7-9 and TRBJ1-3): DTGVSQNPRHKITKRGQNVTFRCDPISEHNRLYWYRQTLGQGPEFLTYFQNEAQLEKSRLLSDRFSAERPKGSFSTLEIQRTEQGDSAMYLCASLNSGNTIYFGEGSWLTVV.

Remarks on this clonotype: A read error may account for a junction end that differs from germline. This rearrangement joins TRBV2 to TRBJ1-1, with D unclear. Germline lookup yields CDR1 SNHLY and CDR2 FYNNEI. This CDR3 region has 12 residues. CDR3 region: CASSQLNTETFF. The CDR3 DNA reads TGTGCCAGCAGTCAGTTGAACACTGAAACTTTCTTT.